The 29 T cell receptor beta chains below come from one sample, sequenced in a study of spatial heterogeneity in lung cancer. Documented time point: sample taken at primary tumor resection. MiXCR, applied by TCRdb to the 5' RACE reads, yields one record per CDR3 protein. The table lists thousands of distinct CDR3 sequences, around 5% of them singletons. The antigens these receptors bind are not known. General study results and limits: Tumor mutation count correlated with how many alpha and beta TCRs expanded intratumorally.

The sample consisted of lung tumor tissue, taken at surgery. The receptors were gathered from a male donor with early-stage non-small cell lung cancer.

This clonotype was seen many times. V is TRBV7-2 and J is TRBJ2-7; tentative D call: TRBD1 (5 bases). The CDR3 spans 15 residues. V gave up 3 bases and J gave up 3 bases, with 15 bases separating them. Germline-derived CDR1 and CDR2 are SGHTA and FQGNSA. The CDR3 loop is CASSFRVNFLYEQYF. The CDR3, as DNA: TGTGCCAGCAGCTTCAGGGTCAATTTCCTCTACGAGCAGTACTTC.

Ten or more counts support this clonotype. This rearrangement joins TRBV7-9 to TRBJ2-3, with D unresolved. Trimming left V 4 bases short and J 7 bases short, with 12 bases between. The CDR3 covers 13 residues. The germline V gene encodes CDR1 SEHNR and CDR2 FQNEAQ (reference sequence). CDR3 amino acids: CASSSPGSHTQYF. As DNA, the CDR3 is TGTGCCAGCAGCTCACCCGGGTCCCATACGCAGTATTTT.

In its sample, this clonotype was seen many times. The gene calls are TRBV7-9 and TRBJ2-5; 10 bases line up with TRBD2. The CDR3 spans 15 residues. Germline loops: CDR1 SEHNR, CDR2 FQNEAQ (reference sequence). V was pared by 7 bases and J by 0 bases, with 5 bases of the junction left unmatched. The CDR3 region has the DNA TGTGCCAGCAACGTAGCGGGGGGATACCAAGAGACCCAGTACTTC. This gives the protein CASNVAGGYQETQYF. Using reference TRBV7-9 and TRBJ2-5 for the parts outside the CDR3, the full variable domain is DTGVSQNPRHKITKRGQNVTFRCDPISEHNRLYWYRQTLGQGPEFLTYFQNEAQLEKSRLLSDRFSAERPKGSFSTLEIQRTEQGDSAMYLCASNVAGGYQETQYFGPGTRLLVL.

This clonotype showed up many times. The chain is built from TRBV18 and TRBJ1-6; no definite D call. CDR1 and CDR2 (germline): KGHSH, LQKENI. The CDR3 spans 16 residues. V dropped 2 bases and J dropped 10 bases, with 18 bases sitting between them. The CDR3: CASSPSRGRAGSPLHF. The CDR3 DNA follows: TGTGCCAGCTCACCATCGCGAGGGCGGGCCGGGTCACCCCTCCACTTT. Complete variable domain (other parts from reference TRBV18 and TRBJ1-6): NAGVMQNPRHLVRRRGQEARLRCSPMKGHSHVYWYRQLPEEGLKFMVYLQKENIIDESGMPKERFSAEFPKEGPSILRIQQVVRGDSAAYFCASSPSRGRAGSPLHFGNGTRLTVT.

The chain combines TRBV5-1 with TRBJ1-6; D might be TRBD1 (5 bases). This CDR3 is 15 amino acids long. The ends were cut back, 0 bases at V and 5 bases at J, with 9 bases in the middle. Germline assignment: CDR1 SGHRS and CDR2 YFSETQ. CDR3 in amino acids: CASSLAGRDNSPLHF. CDR3 coding DNA: TGCGCCAGCAGCTTGGCTGGCAGGGATAATTCACCCCTCCACTTT.

By frequency in the sample, this clonotype is medium-sized (0.01 to 0.1%). This chain connects TRBV24-1 to TRBJ2-5; D is perhaps TRBD2 (6 bases). The ends were cut back, 3 bases at V and 1 base at J, with 11 bases in the middle. This CDR3 is 15 amino acids long. Germline V gene lookup returns CDR1 KGHDR and CDR2 SFDVKD. DNA for the CDR3: TGTGCCACCAGTGATACCGGGACTTTCCAAGAGACCCAGTACTTC. Its translation is CATSDTGTFQETQYF.

The genes are TRBV25-1 and TRBJ2-7; maybe TRBD1 (6 bases). Germline V gene data show CDR1 as MGHDK and CDR2 as SYGVNS. This CDR3 spans 17 amino acids. The V end lost 3 bases, the J end lost 3 bases, and 21 bases lay between the germline ends. The CDR3 protein is CASSDPNPGQTIYEQYF. CDR3 sequence (DNA): TGTGCCAGCAGTGACCCTAACCCCGGACAGACCATCTACGAGCAGTACTTC.

This clonotype appeared many times. The genes are TRBV6-5 and TRBJ1-5, with D possibly being TRBD1 (5 bases). The CDR3 runs 14 residues. Between the trimmed V and J ends, which lost 6 bases and 9 bases, there was a span of 18 bases. CDR1 MNHEY and CDR2 SVGAGI come from the germline V gene. For the CDR3, the DNA is TGTGCCAGCAGCCCGGGCCTGGGGACCTCGCCCCAGCATTTT. Protein sequence: CASSPGLGTSPQHF.

By sample share, this clonotype is medium-sized. J is TRBJ1-1 and V is TRBV7-9, with D perhaps matching TRBD1 (5 bases). Deletions cut 5 bases from V and 0 bases from J, with 13 bases between. The length of the CDR3 is 15 residues. Germline lookup yields CDR1 SEHNR and CDR2 FQNEAQ (reference sequence). CDR3 loop: CASSAETELNTEAFF. The DNA for the CDR3 is TGTGCCAGCAGCGCGGAGACAGAGTTGAACACTGAAGCTTTCTTT.

In this sample, this clonotype turned up many times. The chain employs TRBV18 and TRBJ1-5; TRBD1 is a possible D gene (6 bases). Germline CDR1 KGHSH, CDR2 LQKENI. The CDR3 consists of 14 residues. Between the trimmed V and J ends, which lost 1 base and 2 bases, there was a span of 6 bases. The CDR3 bases are TGTGCCAGCTCACCACAGGGGGGCAATCAGCCCCAGCATTTT. It encodes CASSPQGGNQPQHF.

This clonotype is termed medium-sized (0.01 to 0.1%). The V and J genes are TRBV2 and TRBJ2-2, with D possibly being TRBD1 or TRBD2 (5 bases each). V was cut by 2 bases and J by 6 bases, with 13 bases left in between. Looked up from germline, CDR1 is SNHLY and CDR2 is FYNNEI. This CDR3 comprises 15 residues. CDR3 protein: CASSEPGTKAGELFF. CDR3 bases: TGTGCCAGCAGTGAACCCGGGACCAAGGCCGGGGAGCTGTTTTTT. Drawing the rest from reference TRBV2 and TRBJ2-2, the complete variable domain is EPEVTQTPSHQVTQMGQEVILRCVPISNHLYFYWYRQILGQKVEFLVSFYNNEISEKSEIFDDQFSVERPDGSNFTLKIRSTKLEDSAMYFCASSEPGTKAGELFFGEGSRLTVL.

This clonotype appeared many times. The chain is built from TRBV7-2 and TRBJ2-2; 11 nucleotides align to TRBD1. The CDR3 contains 17 residues. CDR1 and CDR2 (germline): SGHTA, FQGNSA. V shed 1 base and J 6 bases; nucleotides not matched to a gene: 7. Written as DNA, the CDR3 is TGTGCCAGCAGCTTAGACTGGACAGGGGGCCTATCCGGGGAGCTGTTTTTT. This sequence encodes CASSLDWTGGLSGELFF.

This clonotype was counted at least ten times. V usage is TRBV9 and J usage is TRBJ2-1; unclear D gene. Trimming took 2 bases from V and 0 from J, leaving 6 bases between them. The CDR3 covers 14 residues. The V gene's germline CDR1 is SGDLS and CDR2 YYNGEE. The CDR3 DNA reads as TGTGCCAGCAGCGTCTCCGGCTCCTACAATGAGCAGTTCTTC. Protein product: CASSVSGSYNEQFF.

Many counts were recorded for this clonotype. The rearrangement uses TRBV5-4 and TRBJ2-7, with a tentative D call TRBD1 (6 bases). The CDR3 has 14 amino acids. The germline gives CDR1 SGHNT, CDR2 YYREEE (reference sequence). The V end was cut by 3 bases, the J end by 0 bases, with 10 bases between. The CDR3 DNA reads TGTGCCAGCAGCTATGGGACACCCTCCTACGAGCAGTACTTC. It encodes CASSYGTPSYEQYF.

This clonotype was found many times. The V gene is TRBV7-9, the J gene TRBJ2-7; D possibly corresponds to TRBD1 (6 bases). Trimming shortened V by 7 bases and J by 1 base, and 11 bases separated the two germline ends. This CDR3 is 13 amino acids long. Germline lookup yields CDR1 SEHNR and CDR2 FQNEAQ (reference sequence). The DNA for the CDR3 is TGTGCCAGCATCCCGGACAGTTCCTACGAGCAGTACTTC. Amino acids: CASIPDSSYEQYF.

This clonotype was detected ten times or more. V is TRBV6-5 and J is TRBJ2-3, with TRBD1 as a possible D gene (5 bases). This CDR3 has 13 residues. The germline V gene has CDR1 MNHEY and CDR2 SVGAGI. V lost 6 bases, J lost 1 base, and 8 bases lay in between. The CDR3 region is CASREGGTDTQYF. In DNA, the CDR3 is TGTGCCAGCAGGGAAGGGGGCACAGATACGCAGTATTTT.

Within the sample, this clonotype is medium-sized. The genes are TRBV15 and TRBJ2-3; the match to TRBD2 covers 13 bases. The CDR3 has 13 amino acids. V was clipped by 1 base and J by 11 bases; unmatched bases: 0. Germline CDR1 and CDR2: LNHNV and YYDKDF (reference sequence). The CDR3 bases are TGTGCCACCAGCAGAGGACTAGCGGGGGGGCAGTATTTT. Translated, it gives CATSRGLAGGQYF.

There are many counts of this clonotype. The rearrangement links TRBV20-1 to TRBJ2-3; possibly TRBD1 for D (5 bases). Per germline, CDR1 DFQATT and CDR2 SNEGSKA (reference sequence). V lost 5 bases to trimming and J lost 2 bases, with 8 bases between them. This CDR3 has 12 amino acids. The CDR3 protein is CSAPGLTDTQYF. The CDR3 coding sequence is TGCAGTGCTCCAGGGCTCACAGATACGCAGTATTTT.

This clonotype is medium-sized. The rearrangement links TRBV27 to TRBJ2-7, with D hard to call. The germline V and J ends were trimmed by 3 bases and 4 bases, with 10 bases remaining between them. The length of the CDR3 is 13 residues. From germline, CDR1 is MNHEY and CDR2 SMNVEV (reference sequence). The CDR3 DNA follows: TGTGCCAGCAGTTTGCTAAACGGATACGAGCAGTACTTC. As protein: CASSLLNGYEQYF.

This clonotype came up many times. The rearrangement joins TRBV6-6 to TRBJ2-5, with 9 bases lining up with TRBD1. This CDR3 contains 13 residues. Germline values: CDR1 MNHNY, CDR2 SVGAGI (reference sequence). With 7 bases clipped from V and 5 bases from J, the junction kept 5 bases outside the gene matches. The CDR3: CASNSGTGETQYF. The CDR3 DNA reads as TGTGCCAGCAACTCCGGGACAGGGGAGACCCAGTACTTC.

This clonotype has a count of ten or more. This chain joins TRBV28 and TRBJ1-6, with D tentatively TRBD1 (5 bases). The CDR3 runs 15 residues. Germline V gene lookup returns CDR1 MDHEN and CDR2 SYDVKM. V lost 6 bases, J lost 7 bases, and 16 bases lay in between. This chain's CDR3 is CASSPPSGWNSPLHF. In nucleotides, the CDR3 is TGTGCCAGCAGCCCCCCTTCAGGGTGGAATTCACCCCTCCACTTT.

The CDR3 DNA reads as TGTGCCAGCACGATCGTCGGACTCTATGGCTACACCTTC. This codes for CASTIVGLYGYTF. The chain carries TRBV28 and TRBJ1-2; D is ambiguous. Trimming took 7 bases from V and 4 from J, leaving 13 bases between them. In germline, CDR1 is MDHEN, CDR2 SYDVKM. The CDR3 is made up of 13 amino acids.

The chain links TRBV5-6 to TRBJ2-2; unclear D gene. V gave up 3 bases and J gave up 9 bases, with 6 bases separating them. The length of the CDR3 is 11 residues. The germline gives CDR1 SGHDT, CDR2 YYEEEE. CDR3 loop: CASSYSRELFF. As DNA, the CDR3 is TGTGCCAGCAGCTACTCACGGGAGCTGTTTTTT.

This clonotype appeared many times. The chain links TRBV4-1 to TRBJ1-2; D is undetermined. CDR1 is MGHRA, CDR2 YSYEKL, per germline. V was cut by 2 bases and J by 4 bases, with 11 bases left in between. The CDR3 sequence is 14 residues long. This CDR3 reads CASSQPLNFYGYTF. CDR3 DNA: TGCGCCAGCAGCCAACCACTTAACTTCTATGGCTACACCTTC.

This clonotype was seen ten or more times. The chain combines TRBV6-6 with TRBJ2-7; D uncertain. This CDR3 is built from 14 residues. CDR1 is MNHNY, CDR2 SVGAGI, per germline (reference sequence). With 1 base removed from V and 3 bases from J, the gap between germline ends came to 10 bases. The CDR3: CASSYLDGDYEQYF. The CDR3 region has the DNA TGTGCCAGCAGTTACTTGGACGGAGACTACGAGCAGTACTTC.

At least ten counts were recorded for this clonotype. The chain links TRBV20-1 to TRBJ1-1; D is perhaps TRBD1 (6 bases). Trimming shortened V by 4 bases and J by 1 base, and 10 bases separated the two germline ends. This CDR3 comprises 13 residues. Per the germline V gene, CDR1 is DFQATT and CDR2 is SNEGSKA (reference sequence). For the CDR3, the DNA is TGCAGTGCTACCTCGACAGGGAACACTGAAGCTTTCTTT. Translating it yields CSATSTGNTEAFF.

This clonotype has at least ten counts. J is TRBJ2-2 and V is TRBV3-1; possibly TRBD2 for D (5 bases). There are 16 residues in the CDR3. The germline V and J ends were trimmed by 2 bases and 2 bases, with 12 bases remaining between them. Per the germline V gene, CDR1 is LGHDT and CDR2 is YNNKEL (reference sequence). As DNA, the CDR3 is TGTGCCAGCAGCCAACGCCGGGGAGTAAACACCGGGGAGCTGTTTTTT. It encodes CASSQRRGVNTGELFF.

This clonotype was recorded at least ten times. The chain uses TRBV5-1 and TRBJ2-5; D perhaps matches TRBD1 (6 bases). V shed 4 bases and J shed 1 base, with 14 bases lying between them. Germline values: CDR1 SGHRS, CDR2 YFSETQ. The CDR3 extends over 15 amino acids. The CDR3: CASSTATGSQETQYF. The CDR3 nucleotides are TGCGCCAGCAGCACAGCGACAGGCTCCCAAGAGACCCAGTACTTC. Based on the CDR3 plus reference TRBV5-1 and TRBJ2-5, the full variable domain is KAGVTQTPRYLIKTRGQQVTLSCSPISGHRSVSWYQQTPGQGLQFLFEYFSETQRNKGNFPGRFSGRQFSNSRSEMNVSTLELGDSALYLCASSTATGSQETQYFGPGTRLLVL.

This clonotype was recorded at least ten times. V is TRBV7-3 and J is TRBJ1-1; no reliable D call. The CDR3 is made up of 14 amino acids. V lost 5 bases and J lost 1, with 11 bases in between. Germline values: CDR1 SGHTA, CDR2 FQGTGA. CDR3 protein: CASSQGGENTEAFF. The DNA for the CDR3 is TGTGCCAGCAGCCAAGGTGGGGAGAACACTGAAGCTTTCTTT.